Below, 18 T cell receptor beta chains from the same sample are listed, as sequenced in a study of blood T cell repertoires in COVID-19. Data came from immunoSEQ multiplex PCR; TCRdb stores just in-frame clones and leaves some out. Altogether just over 95,000 clones are present, around 87% being singletons, with the ten largest covering approximately 15%. The sample taken for sequencing was peripheral blood. Every receptor here comes from a human donor in a cohort sampled during active COVID-19.

The chain links TRBV28 to TRBJ2-1; D perhaps matches TRBD1 (5 bases). The CDR3 contains 14 residues. Germline V lookup: CDR1 MDHEN, CDR2 SYDVKM. V lost 6 bases and J lost 2, with 11 bases in between. CDR3 amino acids: CASRTDSAYNEQFF. CDR3 nucleotide sequence: TGTGCCAGCAGGACCGACAGCGCCTACAATGAGCAGTTCTTC.

V gene TRBV3-1 (or the pseudogene TRBV3-2) combines with J gene TRBJ2-7, with 11 bases that match TRBD1. The germline CDR1 and CDR2 sequences are LGHDT and YNNKEL (reference sequence). V gave up 6 bases and J gave up 5 bases; unmatched junction bases: 3. This CDR3 comprises 13 residues. CDR3 in amino acids: CASSWTGGDEQYF. CDR3 in DNA: TGTGCCAGCAGTTGGACAGGGGGCGACGAGCAGTACTTC.

The chain uses TRBV27 and TRBJ2-5; 8 bases match TRBD1. Per the germline V gene, CDR1 is MNHEY and CDR2 is SMNVEV (reference sequence). CDR3 length: 15 residues. V shed 6 bases and J 5 bases; nucleotides not matched to a gene: 11. The CDR3 sequence is CASRADQGALETQYF. The DNA for the CDR3 is TGTGCCAGCAGAGCCGATCAGGGGGCTCTGGAGACCCAGTACTTC.

The V and J genes are TRBV5-1 and TRBJ2-7; the match to TRBD1 covers 7 bases. The germline V gene has CDR1 SGHRS and CDR2 YFSETQ. This CDR3 spans 16 amino acids. V was clipped by 4 bases and J by 3 bases; unmatched bases: 13. This chain's CDR3 is CASSPQPSTGLYEQYF. CDR3 nucleotide sequence: TGCGCCAGCAGCCCACAACCCTCGACAGGGCTCTACGAGCAGTACTTC. The full variable domain, with the rest looked up from reference TRBV5-1 and TRBJ2-7, is KAGVTQTPRYLIKTRGQQVTLSCSPISGHRSVSWYQQTPGQGLQFLFEYFSETQRNKGNFPGRFSGRQFSNSRSEMNVSTLELGDSALYLCASSPQPSTGLYEQYFGPGTRLTVT.

J is TRBJ2-3 and V is TRBV9; 10 bases map to TRBD2. CDR1 SGDLS and CDR2 YYNGEE come from the germline V gene. This CDR3 has 17 residues. Trimming cost V 1 base and J 13 bases; bases outside gene matches: 18. This CDR3 is CASSVFALAGADNMEYF. CDR3 DNA: TGTGCCAGCAGCGTATTTGCGCTAGCGGGGGCGGATAACATGGAGTATTTT.

The genes are TRBV25-1 and TRBJ2-2; no clear D. This CDR3 is 15 amino acids long. Looked up from germline, CDR1 is MGHDK and CDR2 is SYGVNS. The ends were cut back, 5 bases at V and 5 bases at J, with 15 bases in the middle. CDR3 protein: CASSRDPIETGELFF. CDR3 DNA sequence: TGTGCCAGCAGTCGCGATCCCATTGAAACCGGGGAGCTGTTTTTT.

V is TRBV5-4 and J is TRBJ1-2; possible D gene TRBD1, 5 bases. Germline CDR1 SGHNT, CDR2 YYREEE (reference sequence). Trimming removed 0 bases at V and 3 bases at J, with 12 bases between. CDR3 length equals 15 residues. CDR3 bases: TGTGCCAGCAGCTTGGTGGCAGGGATCGACTATGGCTACACCTTC. This codes for CASSLVAGIDYGYTF.

The CDR3 loop reads CASRRGRAYGYTF. In DNA, the CDR3 is TGTGCCAGCAGAAGGGGGCGCGCCTATGGCTACACCTTC. The J gene is TRBJ1-2, the V gene TRBV12-3 or TRBV12-4; 7 bases align to TRBD1. The CDR3 is 13 amino acids. Losses at the gene ends were 6 bases for V and 4 bases for J; bases not matched to a gene: 5.

This chain joins TRBV6-2 or TRBV6-3 and TRBJ2-3; 8 bases map to TRBD2. The CDR3 extends over 14 amino acids. With 6 bases clipped from V and 2 bases from J, the junction kept 4 bases outside the gene matches. Germline loops: CDR1 MNHEY, CDR2 SVGEGT. CDR3 coding DNA: TGTGCCAGCAGCATAGCGGGGCTCACAGATACGCAGTATTTT. The encoded protein is CASSIAGLTDTQYF.

The gene calls are TRBV4-3 and TRBJ2-7; D possibly corresponds to TRBD2 (5 bases). V was cut by 0 bases and J by 4 bases, with 22 bases left in between. CDR1 LGHNA and CDR2 YSLEER come from the germline V gene. This CDR3 region has 18 residues. CDR3 protein: CASSQDPPSHITGYEQYF. Here the CDR3 DNA reads TGCGCCAGCAGCCAAGATCCCCCTAGCCACATTACGGGGTACGAGCAGTACTTC.

The chain links TRBV3-1 (or the pseudogene TRBV3-2) to TRBJ2-2, with D unresolved. The CDR3 length is 12 residues. The germline V gene encodes CDR1 LGHDT and CDR2 YNNKEL (reference sequence). Trimming left V 4 bases short and J 6 bases short, with 6 bases between. In DNA form, the CDR3 reads TGTGCCAGCAGCCCCCTCGCCGGGGAGCTGTTTTTT. Encoded protein: CASSPLAGELFF.

The rearrangement joins TRBV18 to TRBJ2-3; 7 bases are shared with TRBD2. Germline V gene data show CDR1 as KGHSH and CDR2 as LQKENI. The V and J ends lost 0 bases and 0 bases, in that order; junction bases with no gene match: 3. The CDR3 is 16 amino acids. CDR3 amino acids: CASSPPASGSTDTQYF. In nucleotides, the CDR3 is TGTGCCAGCTCACCACCGGCTAGCGGTAGCACAGATACGCAGTATTTT.

About this clone itself: The DNA is left out, because the CDR3 cannot be placed on it with certainty; the CDR3 is given as TCRdb lists it. The chain links TRBV27 to TRBJ2-7; the D call in the table, TRBD2, was not verified against the DNA. CDR1 is MNHEY and CDR2 is SMNVEV in the germline V gene (reference sequence). The CDR3 is made up of 17 amino acids, end residues included. CDR3 amino acids: CASSLSLRGRDDYEQYF.

V usage is TRBV9 and J usage is TRBJ1-2; D unresolved. V lost 6 bases and J 4 bases, leaving 13 bases between the germline ends. Germline V gene lookup returns CDR1 SGDLS and CDR2 YYNGEE. The CDR3 sequence is 13 residues long. DNA of the CDR3: TGTGCCAGCACCGGAGAGGAAGCCTATGGCTACACCTTC. Translated: CASTGEEAYGYTF.

The chain links TRBV7-8 to TRBJ1-2, with 12 bases that match TRBD1. CDR1 SGHVS and CDR2 FQNEAQ come from the germline V gene. This CDR3 region has 18 residues. With 1 base clipped from V and 3 bases from J, the junction kept 9 bases outside the gene matches. CDR3 in DNA: TGTGCCAGCAGCTTAGGAATTCGGGACAGGGGGCGCGACTATGGCTACACCTTC. This gives the protein CASSLGIRDRGRDYGYTF.

The chain links TRBV19 to TRBJ1-4, with 8 bases that match TRBD1. This CDR3 has 16 residues. Germline CDR1 and CDR2: LNHDA and SQIVND (reference sequence). J gave up 8 bases and V 6 bases, and 14 bases lay outside the gene matches. CDR3 sequence (DNA): TGTGCCAGTAGCAAACGGACAGGGAATCGAGGAGAAAAACTGTTTTTT. Translating it yields CASSKRTGNRGEKLFF.

The J gene is TRBJ2-7, the V gene TRBV19, with 8 bases lining up with TRBD2. The CDR3 length is 15 residues. V shed 1 base, J shed 5 bases, and the junction held 7 bases outside the gene matches. From germline, CDR1 is LNHDA and CDR2 SQIVND (reference sequence). The CDR3 loop is CASSIVRTSMDEQYF. The CDR3 DNA reads as TGTGCCAGTAGTATAGTTAGGACTAGCATGGACGAGCAGTACTTC.

The chain combines TRBV27 with TRBJ1-6, with 8 nucleotides matching TRBD1. The ends lost 2 bases at V and 6 bases at J; junction bases unmatched: 3. This CDR3 is 15 amino acids long. Germline loops: CDR1 MNHEY, CDR2 SMNVEV (reference sequence). CDR3 sequence: CASSLSTGGNSPLHF. In DNA, the CDR3 is TGTGCCAGCAGTTTAAGTACAGGGGGTAATTCACCCCTCCACTTT.